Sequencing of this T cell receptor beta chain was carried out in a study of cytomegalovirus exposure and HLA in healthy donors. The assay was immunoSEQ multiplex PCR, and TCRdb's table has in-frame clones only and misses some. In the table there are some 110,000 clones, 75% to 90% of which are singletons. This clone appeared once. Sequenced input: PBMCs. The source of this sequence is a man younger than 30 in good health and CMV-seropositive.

In DNA form, the CDR3 reads TGTGCCAGCAGCTTATATGGGGGGGGTCAGCCCCAGCATTTT. Encoded protein: CASSLYGGGQPQHF. This chain joins TRBV7-2 and TRBJ1-5, with D tentatively TRBD1 (5 bases). Per the germline V gene, CDR1 is SGHTA and CDR2 is FQGNSA. The CDR3 runs 14 residues. The V and J ends lost 2 bases and 6 bases respectively, with 11 bases between them. The full variable domain, in which reference TRBV7-2 and TRBJ1-5 provide the parts outside the CDR3, is GAGVSQSPSNKVTEKGKDVELRCDPISGHTALYWYRQSLGQGLEFLIYFQGNSAPDKSGLPSDRFSAERTGGSVSTLTIQRTQQEDSAVYLCASSLYGGGQPQHFGDGTRLSIL.